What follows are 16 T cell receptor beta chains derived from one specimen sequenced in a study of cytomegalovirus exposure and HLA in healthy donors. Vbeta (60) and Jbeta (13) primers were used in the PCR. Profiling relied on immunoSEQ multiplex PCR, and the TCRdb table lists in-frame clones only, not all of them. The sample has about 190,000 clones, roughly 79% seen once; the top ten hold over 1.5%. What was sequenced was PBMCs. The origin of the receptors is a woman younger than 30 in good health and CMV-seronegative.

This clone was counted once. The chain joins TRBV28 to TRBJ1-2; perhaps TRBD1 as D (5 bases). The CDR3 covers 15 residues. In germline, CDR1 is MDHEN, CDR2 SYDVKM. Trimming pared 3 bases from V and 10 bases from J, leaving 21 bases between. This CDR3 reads CASSFFRYSDNPYTF. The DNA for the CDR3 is TGTGCCAGCAGTTTTTTTCGCTACTCGGACAACCCCTACACCTTC.

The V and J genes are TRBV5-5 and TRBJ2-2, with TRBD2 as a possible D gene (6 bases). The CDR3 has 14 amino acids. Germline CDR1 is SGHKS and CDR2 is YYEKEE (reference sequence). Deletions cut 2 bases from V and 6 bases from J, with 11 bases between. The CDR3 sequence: CASSLGGEAGELFF. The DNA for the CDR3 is TGTGCCAGCAGCTTAGGAGGGGAAGCCGGGGAGCTGTTTTTT. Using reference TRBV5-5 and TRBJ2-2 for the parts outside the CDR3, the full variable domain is DAGVTQSPTHLIKTRGQQVTLRCSPISGHKSVSWYQQVLGQGPQFIFQYYEKEERGRGNFPDRFSARQFPNYSSELNVNALLLGDSALYLCASSLGGEAGELFFGEGSRLTVL.

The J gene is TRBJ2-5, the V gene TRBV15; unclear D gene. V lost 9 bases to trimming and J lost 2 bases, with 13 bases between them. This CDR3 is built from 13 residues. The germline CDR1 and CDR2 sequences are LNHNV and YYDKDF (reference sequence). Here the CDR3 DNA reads TGTGCCACAAGAACGAGAATTCAAGAGACCCAGTACTTC. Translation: CATRTRIQETQYF.

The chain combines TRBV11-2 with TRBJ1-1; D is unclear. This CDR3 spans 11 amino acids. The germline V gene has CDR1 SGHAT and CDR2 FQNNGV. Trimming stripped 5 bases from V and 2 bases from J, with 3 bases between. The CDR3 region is CASSHNTEAFF. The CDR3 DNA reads TGTGCCAGCAGCCATAACACTGAAGCTTTCTTT.

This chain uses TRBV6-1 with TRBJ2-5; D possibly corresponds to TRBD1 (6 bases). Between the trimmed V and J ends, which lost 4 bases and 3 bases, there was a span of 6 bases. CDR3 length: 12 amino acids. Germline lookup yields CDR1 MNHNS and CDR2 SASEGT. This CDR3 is CASSAGEETQYF. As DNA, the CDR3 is TGTGCCAGCAGTGCAGGGGAAGAGACCCAGTACTTC.

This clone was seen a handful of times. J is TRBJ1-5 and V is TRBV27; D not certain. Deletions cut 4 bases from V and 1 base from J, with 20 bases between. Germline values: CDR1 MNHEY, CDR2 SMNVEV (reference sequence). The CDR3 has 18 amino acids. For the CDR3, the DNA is TGTGCCAGCAGTTCAATTTACCGGGAGAGCAAGAGCAATCAGCCCCAGCATTTT. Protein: CASSSIYRESKSNQPQHF.

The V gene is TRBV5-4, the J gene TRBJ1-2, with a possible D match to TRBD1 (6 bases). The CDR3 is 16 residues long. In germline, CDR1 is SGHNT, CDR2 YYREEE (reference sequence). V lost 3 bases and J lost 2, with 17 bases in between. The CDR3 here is CASSSVDRQANYGYTF. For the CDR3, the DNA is TGTGCCAGCAGCTCCGTTGATCGACAGGCAAACTATGGCTACACCTTC.

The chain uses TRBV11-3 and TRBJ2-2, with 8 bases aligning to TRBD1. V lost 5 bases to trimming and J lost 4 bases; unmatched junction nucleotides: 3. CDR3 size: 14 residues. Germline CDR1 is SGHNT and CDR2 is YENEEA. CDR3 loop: CASSPTGGTGELFF. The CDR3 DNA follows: TGTGCCAGCAGCCCCACAGGGGGCACCGGGGAGCTGTTTTTT.

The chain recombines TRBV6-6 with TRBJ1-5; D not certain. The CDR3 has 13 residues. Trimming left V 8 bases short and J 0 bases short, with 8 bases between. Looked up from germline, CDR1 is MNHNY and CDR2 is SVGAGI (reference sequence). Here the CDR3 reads CASVLASNQPQHF. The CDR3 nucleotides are TGTGCCAGCGTTTTGGCTAGCAATCAGCCCCAGCATTTT.

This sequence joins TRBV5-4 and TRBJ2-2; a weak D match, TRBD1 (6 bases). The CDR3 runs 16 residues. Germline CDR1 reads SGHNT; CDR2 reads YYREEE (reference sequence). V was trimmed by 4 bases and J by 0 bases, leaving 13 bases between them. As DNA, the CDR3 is TGTGCCAGCAGCAGATCCGGGACAACGAACACCGGGGAGCTGTTTTTT. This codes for CASSRSGTTNTGELFF.

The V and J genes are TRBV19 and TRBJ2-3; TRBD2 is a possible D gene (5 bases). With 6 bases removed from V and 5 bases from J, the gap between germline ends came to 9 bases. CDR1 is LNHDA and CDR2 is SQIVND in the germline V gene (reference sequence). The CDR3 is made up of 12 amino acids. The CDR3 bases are TGTGCCAGTAGGACCGGAGGAGATACGCAGTATTTT. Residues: CASRTGGDTQYF.

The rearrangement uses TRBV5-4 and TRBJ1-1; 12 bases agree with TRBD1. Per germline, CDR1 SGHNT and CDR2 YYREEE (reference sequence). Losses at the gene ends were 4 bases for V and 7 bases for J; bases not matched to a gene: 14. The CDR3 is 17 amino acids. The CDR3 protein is CASSKGTGGAGGLEAFF. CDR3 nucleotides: TGTGCCAGCAGCAAAGGGACAGGGGGCGCGGGAGGTCTTGAAGCTTTCTTT.

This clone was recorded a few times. The CDR3 nucleotides read TGCAGCGTTGTTGGTCGTCCGCTCACCGGGGAAGCTTTCTTT. This sequence encodes CSVVGRPLTGEAFF. The chain carries TRBV29-1 and TRBJ1-1; D is unresolved. This CDR3 has 14 residues. Trimming removed 4 bases at V and 8 bases at J, with 20 bases between. CDR1 SQVTM and CDR2 ANQGSEA come from the germline V gene.

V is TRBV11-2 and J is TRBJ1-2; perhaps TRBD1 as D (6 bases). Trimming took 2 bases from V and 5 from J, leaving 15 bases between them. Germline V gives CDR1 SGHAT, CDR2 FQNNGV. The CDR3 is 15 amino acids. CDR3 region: CASSLTQGLGYGYTF. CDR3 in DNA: TGTGCCAGCAGCTTAACCCAGGGGCTGGGGTATGGCTACACCTTC.

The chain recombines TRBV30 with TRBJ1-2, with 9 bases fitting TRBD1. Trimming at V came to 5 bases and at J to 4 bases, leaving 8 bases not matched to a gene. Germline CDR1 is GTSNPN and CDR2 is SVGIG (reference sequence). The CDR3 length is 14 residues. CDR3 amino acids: CAWGPGQGSYGYTF. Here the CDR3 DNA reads TGTGCCTGGGGCCCGGGACAGGGATCCTATGGCTACACCTTC. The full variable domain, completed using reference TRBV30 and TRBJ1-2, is SQTIHQWPATLVQPVGSPLSLECTVEGTSNPNLYWYRQAAGRGLQLLFYSVGIGQISSEVPQNLSASRPQDRQFILSSKKLLLSDSGFYLCAWGPGQGSYGYTFGSGTRLTVV.

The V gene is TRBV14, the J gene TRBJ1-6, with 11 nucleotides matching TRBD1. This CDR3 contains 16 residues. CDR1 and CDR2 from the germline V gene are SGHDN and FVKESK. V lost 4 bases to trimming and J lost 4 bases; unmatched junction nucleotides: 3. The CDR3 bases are TGTGCCAGCAGCCTGGGGACAGGGGGTTATAATTCACCCCTCCACTTT. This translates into CASSLGTGGYNSPLHF.